This TCR beta chain stems from a study of radiotherapy plus CTLA-4 blockade in lung cancer. Measured with immunoSEQ multiplex PCR; TCRdb has only the in-frame clones, and not every one. The data contain around 53,000 clones, around nine tenths of them singletons. V shed 5 bases, J shed 3 bases, and the junction held 2 bases outside the gene matches. The CDR3 is 14 residues long. CDR1 and CDR2 from the germline V gene are SGHDN and FVKESK. The V gene is TRBV14, the J gene TRBJ2-7, with 12 positions matching TRBD2. The material sequenced was peripheral blood, taken from a patient treated with radiotherapy plus ipilimumab. The source is a human donor with non-small cell lung cancer that progressed on radiotherapy plus ipilimumab. Some clones in this sample may be carry-over from other donors' samples. The CDR3 nucleotides are TGTGCCAGCAGCAGGACTAGCGGGGACTACGAGCAGTACTTC. This gives the protein CASSRTSGDYEQYF. Full variable domain (outside the CDR3, taken from reference TRBV14 and TRBJ2-7): EAGVTQFPSHSVIEKGQTVTLRCDPISGHDNLYWYRRVMGKEIKFLLHFVKESKQDESGMPNNRFLAERTGGTYSTLKVQPAELEDSGVYFCASSRTSGDYEQYFGPGTRLTVT.